Listed below are T cell receptor beta chains from one sample, sequenced in a study of T cells in Graves' hyperthyroidism and ophthalmopathy. Each CDR3 protein gets one entry after TCRdb re-called the multiplex PCR reads with MiXCR. The sample comprises about 640,000 distinct CDR3 sequences, around 20% of which are singletons, and around a third rests with the top ten. The sequencing input was blood. These receptors all come from a young man with Graves' ophthalmopathy. The conserved cysteine and the conserved F or W are not part of the CDR3 here. The order of the fields is D gene, J gene, V gene, CDR3 protein. A D gene is named only where the DNA matches it firmly.

d_call: -; j_call: TRBJ2-3; v_call: TRBV7-2; cdr3_aa: ASSLVNGDTQY
d_call: -; j_call: TRBJ2-3; v_call: TRBV5-1; cdr3_aa: ASSLVGGHAPDTQY
d_call: TRBD2; j_call: TRBJ2-7; v_call: TRBV30; cdr3_aa: AWSVPPAGGVQY
d_call: -; j_call: TRBJ1-6; v_call: TRBV27; cdr3_aa: ASSPIPVIQFDGSPPLH
d_call: TRBD2; j_call: TRBJ2-3; v_call: TRBV6-5; cdr3_aa: ASSSAGVVDTQY
d_call: TRBD1; j_call: TRBJ2-5; v_call: TRBV5-4; cdr3_aa: ASSSGQTQETQY
d_call: -; j_call: TRBJ1-5; v_call: TRBV28; cdr3_aa: ASTRNSNQPQH
d_call: -; j_call: TRBJ2-2; v_call: TRBV28; cdr3_aa: ASSPMQGQMQNTGELF
d_call: -; j_call: TRBJ1-2; v_call: TRBV20-1; cdr3_aa: SARNGPLGYT
d_call: -; j_call: TRBJ1-2; v_call: TRBV7-9; cdr3_aa: ASSPRDNTGYGYT
d_call: -; j_call: TRBJ1-2; v_call: TRBV5-8; cdr3_aa: ASRSGLYGYT
d_call: -; j_call: TRBJ1-1; v_call: TRBV11-2; cdr3_aa: ASSLKDLNTEAF
d_call: -; j_call: TRBJ2-3; v_call: TRBV12-3/TRBV12-4; cdr3_aa: ASRRITGRRAADTQY
d_call: TRBD1; j_call: TRBJ2-3; v_call: TRBV28; cdr3_aa: ASSLYTGGADTQY
d_call: -; j_call: TRBJ2-1; v_call: TRBV24-1; cdr3_aa: ATSDSWGPTYNEQF
d_call: -; j_call: TRBJ1-1; v_call: TRBV5-1; cdr3_aa: ASSQTLSANTEAF
d_call: -; j_call: TRBJ2-1; v_call: TRBV19; cdr3_aa: ASSIGRRNNGQF
d_call: TRBD1; j_call: TRBJ2-1; v_call: TRBV2; cdr3_aa: ASSVRDRQF
d_call: -; j_call: TRBJ1-2; v_call: TRBV6-1; cdr3_aa: ASILDESYGYT
d_call: -; j_call: TRBJ1-1; v_call: TRBV30; cdr3_aa: AWSSASLDTEAF
d_call: -; j_call: TRBJ1-1; v_call: TRBV15; cdr3_aa: ATSRDSWGLNTEAF
d_call: TRBD2; j_call: TRBJ2-3; v_call: TRBV20-1; cdr3_aa: SARELAGPSTDTQY
d_call: -; j_call: TRBJ2-1; v_call: TRBV11-3; cdr3_aa: ASSRGEVYEQF
d_call: TRBD1; j_call: TRBJ2-1; v_call: TRBV7-9; cdr3_aa: ASSASRDRYNEQF
d_call: TRBD2; j_call: TRBJ2-5; v_call: TRBV7-2; cdr3_aa: ASSPRTSGKIFQETQY
d_call: TRBD2; j_call: TRBJ2-7; v_call: TRBV7-9; cdr3_aa: ASSLPGLAASEQY
d_call: -; j_call: TRBJ1-5; v_call: TRBV19; cdr3_aa: ASSITQTGVNQPQH
d_call: -; j_call: TRBJ2-6; v_call: TRBV28; cdr3_aa: ASRGGGSSGANVLT
d_call: -; j_call: TRBJ2-7; v_call: TRBV12-3/TRBV12-4; cdr3_aa: ASSAGSFYEQY
d_call: -; j_call: TRBJ2-7; v_call: TRBV19; cdr3_aa: ASSIVTGTSYEQY
d_call: -; j_call: TRBJ2-7; v_call: TRBV14; cdr3_aa: ASSRTRQYEQY
d_call: TRBD1; j_call: TRBJ2-5; v_call: TRBV27; cdr3_aa: ASSQGAQGETQY
d_call: -; j_call: TRBJ2-6; v_call: TRBV13; cdr3_aa: ASSLVVSGANVLT
d_call: -; j_call: TRBJ2-1; v_call: TRBV6-1; cdr3_aa: ASRVNEQF
d_call: -; j_call: TRBJ1-2; v_call: TRBV7-9; cdr3_aa: ASTPAAGYGYT
d_call: TRBD1; j_call: TRBJ2-1; v_call: TRBV4-1; cdr3_aa: ASSHGQGNNEQF
d_call: -; j_call: TRBJ2-6; v_call: TRBV28; cdr3_aa: ASSSPGRAGANVLT
d_call: -; j_call: TRBJ2-7; v_call: TRBV10-3; cdr3_aa: AISSHLEDSSYEQY
d_call: -; j_call: TRBJ1-2; v_call: TRBV19; cdr3_aa: ASSINPGAPGYT
d_call: TRBD1; j_call: TRBJ1-3; v_call: TRBV29-1; cdr3_aa: SVVGTGADSGNTIY
d_call: -; j_call: TRBJ2-7; v_call: TRBV12-3/TRBV12-4; cdr3_aa: ASRSTTTSYEQY
d_call: -; j_call: TRBJ2-1; v_call: TRBV4-1; cdr3_aa: ASSQYSNEQF
d_call: TRBD2; j_call: TRBJ2-1; v_call: TRBV11-2; cdr3_aa: ASSFPGTSSYNEQF
d_call: -; j_call: TRBJ1-1; v_call: TRBV19; cdr3_aa: ASSIGHMTEAF
d_call: -; j_call: TRBJ2-5; v_call: TRBV2; cdr3_aa: ASSEVSEVEETQY
d_call: TRBD2; j_call: TRBJ2-1; v_call: TRBV2; cdr3_aa: ASSVRLAGAVEQF
d_call: TRBD2; j_call: TRBJ2-1; v_call: TRBV9; cdr3_aa: ASSAARLAGVYNEQF
d_call: -; j_call: TRBJ1-6; v_call: TRBV6-5; cdr3_aa: ASSYGSYNSPLH
d_call: -; j_call: TRBJ2-1; v_call: TRBV12-5; cdr3_aa: ASAPSYNEQF
d_call: TRBD1; j_call: TRBJ1-6; v_call: TRBV6-4; cdr3_aa: ASSYSSTGATPLH
d_call: TRBD1; j_call: TRBJ2-7; v_call: TRBV20-1; cdr3_aa: SARAGTGGDEQY
d_call: -; j_call: TRBJ1-4; v_call: TRBV5-1; cdr3_aa: ASSFLTPGEKLF
d_call: -; j_call: TRBJ1-5; v_call: TRBV19; cdr3_aa: ASSILDQPQH
d_call: -; j_call: TRBJ2-3; v_call: TRBV28; cdr3_aa: ASSFPRNTSTDTQY
d_call: -; j_call: TRBJ1-5; v_call: TRBV10-2; cdr3_aa: ASSEGSADQPQH